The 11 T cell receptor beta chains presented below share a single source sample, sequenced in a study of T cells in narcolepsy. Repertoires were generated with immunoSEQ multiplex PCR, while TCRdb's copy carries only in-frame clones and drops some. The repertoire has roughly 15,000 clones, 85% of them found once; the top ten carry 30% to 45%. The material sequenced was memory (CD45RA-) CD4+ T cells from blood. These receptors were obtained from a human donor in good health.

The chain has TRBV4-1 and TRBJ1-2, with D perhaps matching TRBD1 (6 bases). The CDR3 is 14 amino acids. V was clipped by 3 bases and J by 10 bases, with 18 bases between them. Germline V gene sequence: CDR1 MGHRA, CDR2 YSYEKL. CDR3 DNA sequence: TGCGCCAGCAGCCATGGACAGATTACTCGAGACTACACCTTC. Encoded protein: CASSHGQITRDYTF.

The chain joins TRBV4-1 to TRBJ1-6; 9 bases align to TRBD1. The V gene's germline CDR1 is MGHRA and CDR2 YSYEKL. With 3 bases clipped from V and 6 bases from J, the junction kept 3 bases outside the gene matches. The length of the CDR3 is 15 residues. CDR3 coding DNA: TGCGCCAGCAGCCAGGGGGACAGGGCTAATTCACCCCTCCACTTT. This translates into CASSQGDRANSPLHF.

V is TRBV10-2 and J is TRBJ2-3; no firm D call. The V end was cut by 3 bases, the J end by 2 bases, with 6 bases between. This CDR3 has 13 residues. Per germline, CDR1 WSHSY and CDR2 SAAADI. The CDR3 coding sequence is TGCGCCAGCAGTGACACCTTCACAGATACGCAGTATTTT. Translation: CASSDTFTDTQYF.

DNA for the CDR3: TGCGCCAGCAGCTTGGAACCGGGATCCTACGAGCAGTACTTC. This sequence encodes CASSLEPGSYEQYF. V usage is TRBV5-1 and J usage is TRBJ2-7, with D maybe TRBD2 (5 bases). V gave up 0 bases and J gave up 1 base, with 8 bases separating them. The CDR3 runs to 14 residues. Germline loops: CDR1 SGHRS, CDR2 YFSETQ. The full variable domain, its missing parts supplied by reference TRBV5-1 and TRBJ2-7, is KAGVTQTPRYLIKTRGQQVTLSCSPISGHRSVSWYQQTPGQGLQFLFEYFSETQRNKGNFPGRFSGRQFSNSRSEMNVSTLELGDSALYLCASSLEPGSYEQYFGPGTRLTVT.

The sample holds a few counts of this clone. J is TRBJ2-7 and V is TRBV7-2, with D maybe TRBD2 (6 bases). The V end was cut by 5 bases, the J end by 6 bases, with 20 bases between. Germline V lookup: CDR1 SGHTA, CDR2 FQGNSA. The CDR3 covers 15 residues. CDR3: CASSQQGLRRSEQYF. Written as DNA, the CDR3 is TGTGCCAGCAGCCAGCAGGGACTGCGGCGGAGCGAGCAGTACTTC.

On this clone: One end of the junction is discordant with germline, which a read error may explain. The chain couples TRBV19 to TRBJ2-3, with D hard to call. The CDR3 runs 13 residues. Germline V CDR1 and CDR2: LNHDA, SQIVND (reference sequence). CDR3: CASSIGLPDMQYF. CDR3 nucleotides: TGTGCCAGTAGTATAGGACTGCCAGATATGCAGTATTTT.

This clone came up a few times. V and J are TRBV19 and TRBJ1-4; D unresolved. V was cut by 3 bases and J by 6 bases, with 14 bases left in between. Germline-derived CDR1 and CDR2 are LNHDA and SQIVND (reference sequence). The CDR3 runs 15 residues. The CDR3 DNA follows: TGTGCCAGTAGTATGATAGGCGTGGGCCATGAAAAACTGTTTTTT. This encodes CASSMIGVGHEKLFF.

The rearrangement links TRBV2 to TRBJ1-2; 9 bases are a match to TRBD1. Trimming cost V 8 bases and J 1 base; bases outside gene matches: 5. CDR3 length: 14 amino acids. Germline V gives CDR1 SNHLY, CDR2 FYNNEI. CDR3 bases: TGTGCCAGCGGACGGGACAGGGATAACTATGGCTACACCTTC. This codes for CASGRDRDNYGYTF.

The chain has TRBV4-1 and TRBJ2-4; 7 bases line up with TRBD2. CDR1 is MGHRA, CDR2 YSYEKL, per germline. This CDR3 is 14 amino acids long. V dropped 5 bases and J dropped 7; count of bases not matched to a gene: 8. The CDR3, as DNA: TGCGCCAGCAGCGATCGGACTAGAAGTAACATTCAGTACTTC. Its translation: CASSDRTRSNIQYF.

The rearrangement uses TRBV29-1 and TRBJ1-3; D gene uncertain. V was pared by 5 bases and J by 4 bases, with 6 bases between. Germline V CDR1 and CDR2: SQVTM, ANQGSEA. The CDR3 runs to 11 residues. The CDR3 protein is CSVYLGNTIYF. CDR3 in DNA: TGCAGCGTTTACTTAGGAAACACCATATATTTT.

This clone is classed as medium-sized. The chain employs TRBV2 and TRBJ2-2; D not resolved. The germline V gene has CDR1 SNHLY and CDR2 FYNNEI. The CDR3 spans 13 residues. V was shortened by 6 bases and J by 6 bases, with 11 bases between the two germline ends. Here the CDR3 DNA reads TGTGCCAGCAGAAGGCTACCAGCCGGGGAGCTGTTTTTT. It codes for CASRRLPAGELFF.